Listed below are T cell receptor beta chains from one sample, sequenced in a study of blood T cell repertoires in COVID-19. This table comes from immunoSEQ multiplex PCR, and its TCRdb copy is limited to in-frame clones, with some not included. In the table there are around 270,000 clones, over 80% of which are singletons. Sequenced input: peripheral blood. The receptors originated from a woman in her thirties or forties who had recovered from COVID-19. Each CDR3 is given with its conserved first and last residue. The D gene is left open where the match is weak. Expanded clones are given a class, and other clones once, few, many or no size at all.

NA,TRBJ1-5,TRBD1,TRBV27,TGTGCCAGCAGTCCACGGACAGGAGCGAACAATCAGCCCCAGCATTTT,CASSPRTGANNQPQHF
NA,TRBJ2-3,NA,TRBV7-9,TGTGCCAGCAGCTTTAAGGACTTCACAGATACGCAGTATTTT,CASSFKDFTDTQYF
NA,TRBJ1-5,TRBD1,TRBV2,TGTGCCAGCGACCTGGACAGGGTCCACAATCAGCCCCAGCATTTT,CASDLDRVHNQPQHF
NA,TRBJ2-7,NA,TRBV6-1,TGTGCCAGCAGTGAATATGTGGGGGGGCCATTCCACGAGCAGTACTTC,CASSEYVGGPFHEQYF
once,TRBJ1-1,TRBD1,TRBV18,TGTGCCAGCTCCCGACAGGGCGAGAACACTGAAGCTTTCTTT,CASSRQGENTEAFF
NA,TRBJ1-5,NA,TRBV15,TGTGCCACCAGCAGAGACGTCAGGGGCAATCAGCCCCAGCATTTT,CATSRDVRGNQPQHF
NA,TRBJ1-1,NA,TRBV2,TGTGCCAGCAGTTTCACAGAAATGAACACTGAAGCTTTCTTT,CASSFTEMNTEAFF
NA,TRBJ1-1,NA,TRBV19,TGTGCCAGTAGCACTCAGGGGCGCACTGAAGCTTTCTTT,CASSTQGRTEAFF
NA,TRBJ2-3,TRBD2,TRBV7-9,TGTGCCAGCAGCTTGCTCGGGGGGATCACAGATACGCAGTATTTT,CASSLLGGITDTQYF
NA,TRBJ2-5,NA,TRBV6-6,TGTGCCAGCACAGGGGCGCAAGAGACCCAGTACTTC,CASTGAQETQYF
NA,TRBJ1-5,NA,TRBV28,TGTGCCAGCAGCCTGTGGGGCTACAGGGATAGCAATCAGCCCCAGCATTTT,CASSLWGYRDSNQPQHF
NA,TRBJ2-1,TRBD2,TRBV14,TGTGCCAGCAGCTTTTGGGACTACCCCCTCAATGAGCAGTTCTTC,CASSFWDYPLNEQFF
NA,TRBJ2-7,TRBD2,TRBV2,TGTGCCAGCAGTGAAGCGCCTACTAGCGGGCCTCGGGGGGAGCAGTACTTC,CASSEAPTSGPRGEQYF
NA,TRBJ1-2,TRBD1,TRBV13,TGTGCCAGCAGCTTAGGAAATGGACAGGGGGCCTATGGCTACACCTTC,CASSLGNGQGAYGYTF
once,TRBJ2-3,TRBD2,TRBV11-2,TGTGCCAGCAGCCACCCCGGGACTAGCGTAGGAGATACGCAGTATTTT,CASSHPGTSVGDTQYF
few,TRBJ1-5,NA,TRBV19,TGTGCCAGTAGTAGAGGGAGAGCGGGTCAGCCCCAGCATTTT,CASSRGRAGQPQHF
NA,TRBJ2-7,TRBD1,TRBV11-3,TGTGCCAGCAGCTTAGGATCAGGGGGTATCTACGAGCAGTACTTC,CASSLGSGGIYEQYF
NA,TRBJ2-1,TRBD2,TRBV5-4,TGTGCCAGCAGCTTACGAGGGACTAGCGGTTACAATGAGCAGTTCTTC,CASSLRGTSGYNEQFF
NA,TRBJ2-5,NA,TRBV6-5,TGTGCCAGCAGTTACGGGGCCCATCCTGGGGAGACCCAGTACTTC,CASSYGAHPGETQYF
NA,TRBJ2-1,NA,TRBV19,TGTGCCAGTATACCCGGGAACTCCTACAATGAGCAGTTCTTC,CASIPGNSYNEQFF
NA,TRBJ2-1,NA,TRBV5-1,TGCGCCAGCAGCTTGGGGGCCAATGAGCAGTTCTTC,CASSLGANEQFF
NA,TRBJ2-2,NA,TRBV7-7,TGTGCCAGCAGCGGCTCAAGCACCGGGGAGCTGTTTTTT,CASSGSSTGELFF
few,TRBJ2-2,NA,TRBV10-3,TGTGCCATCGCGCCTTCAGGTGGGGAGCTGTTTTTT,CAIAPSGGELFF
NA,TRBJ2-3,NA,TRBV7-9,TGTGCCAGCAGCTTAGTCCAGGGGACAGATACGCAGTATTTT,CASSLVQGTDTQYF
NA,TRBJ2-1,TRBD2,TRBV19,TGTGCCAGTAGTGACTGTCAGGGGACTAGCGGGGGTCCCTACAATGAGCAGTTCTTC,CASSDCQGTSGGPYNEQFF
NA,TRBJ2-4,TRBD2,TRBV28,TGTGCCAGCACCGGCGGGGGGGGAGCCAACATTCAGTACTTC,CASTGGGGANIQYF
NA,TRBJ2-5,NA,TRBV5-1,TGCGCCAGCAGCTTGGACAGGGCTCAAGAGACCCAGTACTTC,CASSLDRAQETQYF
NA,TRBJ1-1,NA,TRBV20-1,TGCAGTGCTAGTCCGGCAGGGAGGGACACTGAAGCTTTCTTT,CSASPAGRDTEAFF
NA,TRBJ2-2,NA,TRBV5-1,TGCGCCAGCAGCTTGGATAGTGCGAACACCGGGGAGCTGTTTTTT,CASSLDSANTGELFF
NA,TRBJ1-2,TRBD1,TRBV3-1/TRBV3-2,TGTGCCAGCAGCCAAGGGACAGGGAGCTATGGCTACACCTTC,CASSQGTGSYGYTF
NA,TRBJ1-3,NA,TRBV7-2,TGTGCCAGCAGCTCACGCAGGAACCCCTCTGGAAACACCATATATTTT,CASSSRRNPSGNTIYF
NA,TRBJ2-5,TRBD1,TRBV5-1,TGCGCCAGCAGCTTGGCCGGACAGGGGGCGGAGACCCAGTACTTC,CASSLAGQGAETQYF
few,TRBJ1-2,TRBD1,TRBV28,TGTGCCAGCGGCGAGGGGGCAGGAAACTATGGCTACACCTTC,CASGEGAGNYGYTF
NA,TRBJ1-5,NA,TRBV29-1,TGCAGCGTGGGACAAATCAATCAGCCCCAGCATTTT,CSVGQINQPQHF
NA,TRBJ1-6,NA,TRBV19,TGTGCCAGTAAAGGGCAGGGGAATTCACCCCTCCACTTT,CASKGQGNSPLHF
NA,TRBJ1-4,NA,TRBV12-3/TRBV12-4,TGTGCCAGCACCGAAGGACTTGGTGAAAAACTGTTTTTT,CASTEGLGEKLFF
NA,TRBJ1-1,NA,TRBV7-2,TGTGCCAGCAGCCCATACAGGGAGACTGAAGCTTTCTTT,CASSPYRETEAFF
NA,TRBJ1-1,TRBD1,TRBV5-4,TGTGCCAGCAGCCCTCCGGACAGGGGGAGAAATACTGAAGCTTTCTTT,CASSPPDRGRNTEAFF
NA,TRBJ2-3,NA,TRBV10-2,TGCGCCAGCAGTGAGTGGGGGGGCACAGATACGCAGTATTTT,CASSEWGGTDTQYF
NA,TRBJ2-7,NA,TRBV6-1,TGTGCCAGCAGTGAAGTGCTGGGGGCGGGCGAGCAGTACTTC,CASSEVLGAGEQYF
NA,TRBJ1-2,TRBD1,TRBV30,TGTGCCTGGAACGCAATGAGCAGGGGGCTTGGCTACACCTTC,CAWNAMSRGLGYTF
NA,TRBJ2-2,TRBD1,TRBV5-1,TGCGCCAGCAGCTTCCAGGGACAGGGTGTGACCACCGGGGAGCTGTTTTTT,CASSFQGQGVTTGELFF
NA,TRBJ2-3,TRBD2,TRBV24-1,TGTGCGACCTCAGGAGCGGGGGGCCGGGGCACAGATACGCAGTATTTT,CATSGAGGRGTDTQYF
NA,TRBJ2-1,NA,TRBV5-6,TGTGCCAGCAGCTTTGGAGACGGACTTTACAATGAGCAGTTCTTC,CASSFGDGLYNEQFF
NA,TRBJ1-2,NA,TRBV3-1/TRBV3-2,TGTGCCAGCAGCCAATCTAGGAGACACCCAGGGAACTATGGCTACACCTTC,CASSQSRRHPGNYGYTF
NA,TRBJ1-5,TRBD1,TRBV6-2/TRBV6-3,TGTGCCAGCAGTTACAGGTTCGGGACAGGGGGCAATCAGCCCCAGCATTTT,CASSYRFGTGGNQPQHF
NA,TRBJ2-1,NA,TRBV7-2,TGTGCCAGCAGCTTAGGTCTAGTCAGCAATGAGCAGTTCTTC,CASSLGLVSNEQFF
few,TRBJ1-4,NA,TRBV19,TGTGCCAGTGCCTATCAAGCAACTAATGAAAAACTGTTTTTT,CASAYQATNEKLFF
once,TRBJ1-5,NA,TRBV28,TGTGCCAGCAGAGGCTCTAGGGGGTATAGCAATCAGCCCCAGCATTTT,CASRGSRGYSNQPQHF
once,TRBJ2-6,TRBD1,TRBV19,TGTGCCAGTAGTATACAGGGGGTGGGGGCCAACGTCCTGACTTTC,CASSIQGVGANVLTF
once,TRBJ2-4,NA,TRBV11-3,TGTGCCAGCAGCCCCCTCCTAGCCAAAAACATTCAGTACTTC,CASSPLLAKNIQYF